The rows below give T cell receptor beta chains drawn from one sample of a study of response to subunit inactivated influenza vaccine. Using its own MiXCR run on the RT-PCR reads, TCRdb lists one record per CDR3 protein. The repertoire consists of approximately 530,000 distinct CDR3 sequences, with approximately 7.7% occurring once and the leading ten covering around 14%. Here the sequenced sample was PBMCs from blood, taken approximately 25 months after vaccination. Receptors originate from a man aged 45-69 years who received an inactivated influenza vaccine. The CDR3 runs from the conserved cysteine through the conserved F or W. The D gene is left open where the match is weak. Rows give clone size only sometimes, using once, few, many, or a class for an expanded clone.

j_gene,abundance,v_gene,d_gene,CDR3aa,CDR3nt
TRBJ1-1,many,TRBV12-3/TRBV12-4,.,CASSFQGHTEAFF,TGTGCCAGCAGTTTTCAGGGGCACACTGAAGCTTTCTTT
TRBJ2-7,many,TRBV5-5,.,CASSRAQESSYEQYF,TGTGCCAGCAGCAGGGCTCAAGAGAGCTCCTACGAGCAGTACTTC
TRBJ2-7,.,TRBV7-9,TRBD2,CASSLADGRAREQYF,TGTGCCAGCAGCTTAGCTGACGGGAGGGCCAGGGAGCAGTACTTC
TRBJ1-2,many,TRBV4-2,.,CASSRQEGGYTF,TGTGCCAGCAGCCGACAAGAGGGTGGCTACACCTTC
TRBJ2-2,many,TRBV4-1,.,CASSQVVTGELFF,TGCGCCAGCAGCCAAGTGGTCACCGGGGAGCTGTTTTTT
TRBJ2-7,many,TRBV7-2,TRBD2,CASSSGLGQYF,TGTGCCAGCAGCTCCGGACTAGGCCAGTACTTC
TRBJ2-5,.,TRBV5-5,TRBD2,CASSLGSSGREETQYF,TGTGCCAGCAGCTTGGGTTCTAGCGGGAGGGAAGAGACCCAGTACTTC
TRBJ1-3,many,TRBV11-2,.,CASSSVQGSGNTIYF,TGTGCCAGCAGCTCAGTCCAAGGCTCTGGAAACACCATATATTTT
TRBJ2-3,many,TRBV6-5,TRBD2,CASSYYPLSGGTDTQYF,TGTGCCAGCAGTTACTATCCCCTAAGCGGGGGCACAGATACGCAGTATTTT
TRBJ2-3,few,TRBV7-9,.,CASQQSTDTQYF,TGTGCCAGCCAGCAGAGCACAGATACGCAGTATTTT
TRBJ2-3,many,TRBV15,TRBD1,CATSSQGAPTDTQYF,TGTGCCACCAGCAGCCAGGGGGCCCCCACAGATACGCAGTATTTT
TRBJ2-3,few,TRBV2,.,CASSVFTDTQYF,TGTGCCAGCAGTGTTTTCACAGATACGCAGTATTTT
TRBJ1-5,few,TRBV29-1,.,CSATTGSGQPQHF,TGCAGCGCTACCACGGGCTCGGGACAGCCCCAGCATTTT
TRBJ2-7,.,TRBV20-1,.,CSAMKGFPYEQYF,TGCAGTGCTATGAAGGGGTTCCCTTACGAGCAGTACTTC
TRBJ1-1,.,TRBV20-1,.,CTTGQPLGNTEAFF,TGCACCACAGGACAGCCTTTAGGGAACACTGAAGCTTTCTTT
TRBJ2-3,.,TRBV24-1,.,CATSAASGTDTQYF,TGTGCCACCAGTGCGGCTAGTGGTACAGATACGCAGTATTTT
TRBJ1-5,many,TRBV15,.,CATSRDTWGNQPQHF,TGTGCCACCAGCAGGGACACATGGGGCAATCAGCCCCAGCATTTT
TRBJ2-7,.,TRBV5-1,.,CASSRQDPAYEQYF,TGCGCCAGCAGCCGACAGGATCCGGCCTACGAGCAGTACTTC
TRBJ2-1,few,TRBV6-4,.,CASSGEGGLNEQFF,TGTGCCAGCAGTGGCGAGGGGGGACTCAATGAGCAGTTCTTC
TRBJ2-3,.,TRBV28,TRBD2,CAGSRLAETYTDTQYF,TGTGCCGGCAGCAGACTAGCGGAGACCTACACAGATACGCAGTATTTT
TRBJ2-1,few,TRBV6-5,TRBD2,CASSYSSGNNSEQFF,TGTGCCAGCAGTTACTCAAGCGGGAATAACAGTGAGCAGTTCTTC
TRBJ2-3,.,TRBV15,.,CATSRDGVSTDTQYF,TGTGCCACCAGCAGAGATGGGGTTAGCACAGATACGCAGTATTTT
TRBJ2-7,few,TRBV7-3,TRBD2,CASSLGLAGAEQYF,TGTGCCAGCAGCCTGGGACTAGCGGGAGCCGAGCAGTACTTC
TRBJ2-4,.,TRBV14,TRBD1,CASSKTGGVSDIQYF,TGTGCCAGCAGCAAAACAGGGGGCGTTTCGGACATTCAGTACTTC
TRBJ2-7,few,TRBV20-1,TRBD1,CSAIDRGYEQYF,TGCAGTGCTATCGACAGGGGCTACGAGCAGTACTTC
TRBJ1-5,.,TRBV11-2,TRBD1,CASSKQGGYQPQHF,TGTGCCAGCAGCAAACAGGGGGGGTATCAGCCCCAGCATTTT
TRBJ2-5,many,TRBV20-1,.,CSASLPPFQETQYF,TGCAGTGCTAGCCTACCACCCTTTCAAGAGACCCAGTACTTC
TRBJ1-2,.,TRBV19,.,CASSSKVWNYGYTF,TGTGCCAGTAGTTCGAAGGTTTGGAACTATGGCTACACCTTC
TRBJ2-7,.,TRBV20-1,TRBD2,CSTRTSGEQYF,TGCAGTACTAGGACTAGCGGGGAGCAGTACTTC
TRBJ1-2,many,TRBV2,.,CASSTEANYGYTF,TGTGCCAGCAGCACGGAAGCTAACTATGGCTACACCTTC
TRBJ2-1,.,TRBV6-1,TRBD2,CASRSGAAYNEQFF,TGTGCCAGCCGAAGCGGGGCCGCCTACAATGAGCAGTTCTTC
TRBJ1-6,.,TRBV12-3/TRBV12-4,.,CASSLVGGTSPLHF,TGTGCCAGCAGTTTAGTGGGGGGCACTTCACCCCTCCACTTT
TRBJ1-2,few,TRBV9,TRBD1,CASSVDRGLGYTF,TGTGCCAGCAGCGTGGACAGGGGTCTTGGCTACACCTTC
TRBJ2-1,.,TRBV7-2,.,CASSFSSGTGYNEQFF,TGTGCCAGCAGCTTTTCTAGCGGGACAGGCTACAATGAGCAGTTCTTC
TRBJ2-2,few,TRBV30,.,CAWTGQLNTGELFF,TGTGCCTGGACTGGACAACTGAACACCGGGGAGCTGTTTTTT
TRBJ2-5,.,TRBV12-3/TRBV12-4,.,CASSFPSQETQYF,TGTGCCAGCAGTTTCCCCAGCCAAGAGACCCAGTACTTC